This T cell receptor beta chain was recovered during a study of CD4 T cells in relation to SARS-CoV-2 and coronaviruses. CDR1 MNHEY and CDR2 SVGAGI come from the germline V gene. The V end was cut by 8 bases, the J end by 5 bases, with 21 bases between. The CDR3 runs 15 residues. Concerning this clone: The target antigen is unknown.

Using immunoSEQ multiplex PCR, the repertoire was profiled, and TCRdb retains in-frame clones only, with some absent. The table lists 15,000 to 20,000 clones, around 80% of them singletons. CD4+ T cells from unexposed donors were obtained before the COVID-19 pandemic (2011-2018). After roughly ten days of culture, CD4+ T cells were isolated. As cell numbers allowed, unexposed-donor CD4+ T cells faced SARS-CoV-2 S/N and four cold-coronavirus spikes. The chain couples TRBV6-5 to TRBJ2-5; TRBD1 might be the D (5 bases). The TCR was taken from a human donor in good health. Sequencing was done on a sample of CD4+ T cells from PBMCs, cultured in vitro. As DNA, the CDR3 is TGTGCCAGCTCTGCCCAGGGAAGTTACATGGAGACCCAGTACTTC. Translation gives CASSAQGSYMETQYF.